One and the same sample provided the 24 T cell receptor beta chains below, sequenced in a study of T cell repertoires in cytomegalovirus infection. Each CDR3 protein gets one entry after TCRdb re-called the reads with MiXCR. The table shows fewer than 1,000,000 distinct CDR3 sequences, with more than 25% occurring only once. These receptors have no known antigen. The sample in question was cultured CD8+ T cells from PBMCs, obtained from culture after CMV antigen stimulation. These receptors were taken from a human donor in good health (CMV status not recorded). Some clones in this sample may be carry-over from other donors' samples.

The chain carries TRBV24-1 and TRBJ1-1; D not resolved. Trimming took off 5 bases at V and 1 base at J, with 10 bases between the two ends. The CDR3 covers 14 residues. Germline V gene lookup returns CDR1 KGHDR and CDR2 SFDVKD. In DNA, the CDR3 is TGTGCCACCAGTGTCGAAGGTCGGAACACTGAAGCTTTCTTT. It specifies CATSVEGRNTEAFF.

V gene TRBV19 combines with J gene TRBJ1-2, with D uncertain. V gave up 5 bases and J gave up 0 bases, with 13 bases separating them. This CDR3 region has 15 residues. In germline, CDR1 is LNHDA, CDR2 SQIVND (reference sequence). The CDR3 sequence: CASSPSRTTNYGYTF. The CDR3 nucleotides read TGTGCCAGTAGTCCGTCGAGAACAACTAACTATGGCTACACCTTC. Based on the CDR3 plus reference TRBV19 and TRBJ1-2, the full variable domain is DGGITQSPKYLFRKEGQNVTLSCEQNLNHDAMYWYRQDPGQGLRLIYYSQIVNDFQKGDIAEGYSVSREKKESFPLTVTSAQKNPTAFYLCASSPSRTTNYGYTFGSGTRLTVV.

This clonotype has a count of ten or more. The chain joins TRBV7-2 to TRBJ1-2, with unresolved D. V was trimmed by 7 bases and J by 4 bases, leaving 10 bases between them. CDR3 size: 12 residues. Germline V gene lookup returns CDR1 SGHTA and CDR2 FQGNSA. CDR3 DNA sequence: TGTGCCAGCATTTCGGAGATCTATGGCTACACCTTC. This sequence encodes CASISEIYGYTF.

This clonotype was observed a handful of times. The chain links TRBV6-1 to TRBJ2-7; no definite D call. Trimming left V 3 bases short and J 5 bases short, with 14 bases between. From germline, CDR1 is MNHNS and CDR2 SASEGT. The CDR3 length is 14 residues. CDR3 loop: CASSDVIWADEQYF. The CDR3 nucleotides are TGTGCCAGCAGTGATGTGATATGGGCTGACGAGCAGTACTTC.

This clonotype was found once. A junction end diverges from the germline sequence, so it may reflect a read error. The chain links TRBV5-1 to TRBJ2-5; the D is unclear. CDR1 is SGHRS and CDR2 is YFSETQ in the germline V gene. The CDR3 spans 12 residues. The chain's CDR3 is CANSFPRETQYF. Written as DNA, the CDR3 is TGCGCCAACAGCTTTCCGAGGGAGACCCAGTACTTC.

This clonotype was recorded a few times. This chain connects TRBV4-1 to TRBJ2-7; 8 bases agree with TRBD1. Germline loops: CDR1 MGHRA, CDR2 YSYEKL. V shed 5 bases and J 5 bases; nucleotides not matched to a gene: 5. The CDR3 has 13 residues. As DNA, the CDR3 is TGCGCCAGCAGCTCCCCGGGACAGGACGAGCAGTACTTC. This sequence encodes CASSSPGQDEQYF.

The table lists this clonotype with a few counts. CDR3 in amino acids: CASSQSLINEQFF. The CDR3 region has the DNA TGTGCCAGCAGCCAATCTCTCATCAATGAGCAGTTCTTC. The V call is TRBV14, the J call TRBJ2-1; D not resolved. The V end was cut by 2 bases, the J end by 6 bases, with 8 bases between. The germline V gene encodes CDR1 SGHDN and CDR2 FVKESK. This CDR3 region has 13 residues.

This clonotype was seen more than once but under ten times. This chain links TRBV6-1 with TRBJ2-3; D is unclear. Germline CDR1 reads MNHNS; CDR2 reads SASEGT. Trimming shortened V by 3 bases and J by 0 bases, and 4 bases separated the two germline ends. CDR3 length equals 13 residues. CDR3 protein: CASSEWSTDTQYF. The CDR3 nucleotides are TGTGCCAGCAGTGAGTGGAGCACAGATACGCAGTATTTT.

The chain couples TRBV7-6 to TRBJ1-6; D may be TRBD1 (6 bases). This CDR3 comprises 18 residues. Trimming took 0 bases from V and 3 from J, leaving 15 bases between them. From germline, CDR1 is SGHVS and CDR2 FNYEAQ. The CDR3 coding sequence is TGTGCCAGCAGCTTAGCGCCTCAGGACAGAGTCTATAATTCACCCCTCCACTTT. Encoded protein: CASSLAPQDRVYNSPLHF.

The genes are TRBV19 and TRBJ2-2; D uncertain. The CDR3 is 13 residues long. Germline V gene lookup returns CDR1 LNHDA and CDR2 SQIVND (reference sequence). Trimming removed 2 bases at V and 6 bases at J, with 7 bases between. This CDR3 is CASSISVSGELFF. The CDR3 coding sequence is TGTGCCAGTAGTATATCTGTGTCCGGGGAGCTGTTTTTT. The variable domain in full, with the rest retrieved from reference TRBV19 and TRBJ2-2, is DGGITQSPKYLFRKEGQNVTLSCEQNLNHDAMYWYRQDPGQGLRLIYYSQIVNDFQKGDIAEGYSVSREKKESFPLTVTSAQKNPTAFYLCASSISVSGELFFGEGSRLTVL.

Ten or more counts support this clonotype. The chain combines TRBV7-8 with TRBJ2-4; D unclear. Germline V gives CDR1 SGHVS, CDR2 FQNEAQ. Between the trimmed V and J ends, which lost 1 base and 9 bases, there was a span of 4 bases. The CDR3 runs 11 residues. CDR3 protein: CASSLEGIQYF. The DNA for the CDR3 is TGTGCCAGCAGCTTAGAGGGCATTCAGTACTTC. Together with reference TRBV7-8 and TRBJ2-4, the CDR3 gives the full variable domain: GAGVSQSPRYKVAKRGQDVALRCDPISGHVSLFWYQQALGQGPEFLTYFQNEAQLDKSGLPSDRFFAERPEGSVSTLKIQRTQQEDSAVYLCASSLEGIQYFGAGTRLSVL.

This chain connects TRBV7-9 to TRBJ2-1, with no clear D. The length of the CDR3 is 15 residues. V lost 2 bases and J lost 0, with 8 bases in between. Germline V gene sequence: CDR1 SEHNR, CDR2 FQNEAQ (reference sequence). The CDR3 region has the DNA TGTGCCAGCAGCTTAACTACCGGCTCCTACAATGAGCAGTTCTTC. Its translation: CASSLTTGSYNEQFF.

The rearrangement joins TRBV5-4 to TRBJ1-1, with a possible D match to TRBD1 (5 bases). With 1 base removed from V and 3 bases from J, the gap between germline ends came to 13 bases. The CDR3 loop spans 15 amino acids. Per germline, CDR1 SGHNT and CDR2 YYREEE (reference sequence). The CDR3 loop is CASSLNRGFDTEAFF. CDR3 coding DNA: TGTGCCAGCAGCTTGAACCGGGGGTTTGACACTGAAGCTTTCTTT.

This clonotype was detected many times. The chain joins TRBV7-9 to TRBJ1-4, with 8 bases matching TRBD1. After removal of 6 bases from V and 10 bases from J, the junction contained 16 bases not matched to a gene. The CDR3 extends over 16 amino acids. Germline CDR1 reads SEHNR; CDR2 reads FQNEAQ (reference sequence). The CDR3 spells CASSPQATTGGGKLFF. The CDR3 DNA is TGTGCCAGCAGTCCCCAGGCAACTACAGGGGGAGGAAAACTGTTTTTT.

This clonotype was detected a few times. The V and J genes are TRBV13 and TRBJ2-1; no clear D. Germline V gives CDR1 PRHDT, CDR2 FYEKMQ (reference sequence). The CDR3 runs 16 residues. V lost 5 bases to trimming and J lost 5 bases, with 19 bases between them. The chain's CDR3 is CASSPSSLPADNEQFF. The DNA of the CDR3 is TGTGCCAGCAGCCCGTCGAGCTTGCCCGCAGACAATGAGCAGTTCTTC.

The chain uses TRBV25-1 and TRBJ1-2; D is ambiguous. This CDR3 has 11 residues. Germline loops: CDR1 MGHDK, CDR2 SYGVNS. Trimming removed 7 bases from V and 4 bases from J, with 7 bases in between. In DNA form, the CDR3 reads TGTGCCAGCAAGGACGGCTATGGCTACACCTTC. Amino acid sequence: CASKDGYGYTF.

The chain couples TRBV4-2 to TRBJ2-3; D unclear. The CDR3 is 17 amino acids. CDR1 and CDR2 from the germline V gene are LGHNA and YNFKEQ. Trimming took off 0 bases at V and 0 bases at J, with 13 bases between the two ends. Here the CDR3 reads CASSQDPPGTSTDTQYF. CDR3 coding DNA: TGTGCCAGCAGCCAAGATCCCCCGGGTACTAGCACAGATACGCAGTATTTT.

For the CDR3, the DNA is TGTGCCAGCAGTGGGGACAGGGGAACTCCTAGCTCCTACAATGAGCAGTTCTTC. The encoded protein is CASSGDRGTPSSYNEQFF. The V call is TRBV2, the J call TRBJ2-1; 10 bases fit TRBD1. The CDR3 extends over 18 amino acids. The V gene end was trimmed by 4 bases and the J gene end by 0 bases; junction bases not matched to a gene: 9. The germline CDR1 and CDR2 sequences are SNHLY and FYNNEI.

The chain uses TRBV27 and TRBJ2-7; the D is unclear. There are 14 residues in the CDR3. Trimming removed 5 bases at V and 3 bases at J, with 14 bases between. In germline, CDR1 is MNHEY, CDR2 SMNVEV (reference sequence). This chain's CDR3 is CASSPLYLSYEQYV. The CDR3 DNA is TGTGCCAGCAGTCCACTCTACTTAAGCTACGAGCAGTACGTC.

The table lists this clonotype with a few counts. At one end the junction does not follow the germline gene, possibly because of a read error. The chain joins TRBV28 to TRBJ1-5, with 8 positions matching TRBD1. The CDR3 spans 13 residues. Per the germline V gene, CDR1 is MDHEN and CDR2 is SYDVKM. CDR3 residues: CASTLPPRDRLTF. The CDR3 DNA is TGTGCCAGCACCCTACCTCCTCGGGACAGGTTAACTTTT.

This clonotype showed up just a few times. The chain joins TRBV10-2 to TRBJ1-4; weak D call: TRBD1 (6 bases). Germline V CDR1 and CDR2: WSHSY, SAAADI. CDR3 size: 11 residues. V was pared by 7 bases and J by 10 bases, with 10 bases between. CDR3 sequence (DNA): TGCGCCAGCATAGGGGGTAGAAAACTGTTTTTT. This translates into CASIGGRKLFF.

On this clonotype itself: A much larger clone differs by one base, so this may be a read error. J is TRBJ2-7 and V is TRBV6-6; TRBD1 matches at 7 bases. This CDR3 region has 14 residues. Per the germline V gene, CDR1 is MNHNY and CDR2 is SVGAGI (reference sequence). V dropped 4 bases and J dropped 2; count of bases not matched to a gene: 5. DNA of the CDR3: TGTGCCAGCAGTTTCCCGGGACAGACCTACGAGCAGTACTTC. Translated, it gives CASSFPGQTYEQYF.

This sequence joins TRBV19 and TRBJ1-6, with D hard to call. The CDR3 has 14 amino acids. Germline loops: CDR1 LNHDA, CDR2 SQIVND (reference sequence). The V gene lost 5 bases and the J gene lost 8 bases, with 13 bases spanning the gap. CDR3 coding DNA: TGTGCCAGTAGTCCTTATATGGGAGATTCACCCCTCCACTTT. This codes for CASSPYMGDSPLHF.

This clonotype was picked up one time. The chain joins TRBV27 to TRBJ1-2; tentative D call: TRBD1 (5 bases). The length of the CDR3 is 13 residues. Per the germline V gene, CDR1 is MNHEY and CDR2 is SMNVEV (reference sequence). Trimming took 5 bases from V and 4 from J, leaving 11 bases between them. The CDR3: CASSDGGGYGYTF. CDR3 nucleotides: TGTGCCAGCAGTGACGGGGGAGGCTATGGCTACACCTTC.